This T cell receptor beta chain came from a study of blood T cells in healthy people across ages. This clonotype was counted a few times. Antigen specificity is unknown. There were at least 6 micrograms of total RNA extracted from every sample. The use of a sample-barcoded 5' primer and a J-beta primer mix characterized a second PCR of 7 to 11 cycles. A minimum of 3 million CDR3-containing paired-end reads was obtained for each sample. In TCRdb, the 5' RACE reads were re-called with MiXCR into one record per CDR3 protein. Here the sample spans some 700,000 distinct CDR3 sequences, about 24% being singletons. This CDR3 comprises 15 residues. From germline, CDR1 is SGHTA and CDR2 FQGNSA. Trimming cost V 1 base and J 0 bases, with 6 bases left between them. Study observations and caveats: No conclusive comparison of naive versus antigen-experienced cells was possible with unsorted PBMCs.

Sequencing was carried out using blood. The chain uses TRBV7-2 and TRBJ1-4; D not certain. The receptor was derived from a man in his 70s in good health. The CDR3 protein is CASSLDLATNEKLFF. The CDR3 nucleotides are TGTGCCAGCAGCTTAGATTTGGCAACTAATGAAAAACTGTTTTTT.